Following are 10 T cell receptor beta chains from one sample sequenced in a study of cytomegalovirus exposure and HLA in healthy donors. Primers for the PCR totalled 60 Vbeta and 13 Jbeta. The repertoire was sequenced with immunoSEQ multiplex PCR; TCRdb's copy has only in-frame clones and lacks some. Among 150,000 to 200,000 clones listed, about four fifths were seen once. The sequenced material came from PBMCs. The receptors were sampled from a man aged 18 to 29 in good health and CMV-seronegative.

The chain uses TRBV15 and TRBJ2-1; D is undetermined. This CDR3 spans 14 amino acids. Trimming left V 0 bases short and J 2 bases short, with 5 bases between. Germline V lookup: CDR1 LNHNV, CDR2 YYDKDF (reference sequence). CDR3 DNA sequence: TGTGCCACCAGCAGAGACCAGGCCTACAATGAGCAGTTCTTC. This codes for CATSRDQAYNEQFF.

This clone came up a few times. The CDR3 region is CASSPGTSGSVEQFF. The CDR3 DNA reads TGTGCCAGCAGTCCGGGGACTAGCGGGAGTGTGGAGCAGTTCTTC. The chain carries TRBV6-5 and TRBJ2-1, with 14 positions matching TRBD2. The germline CDR1 and CDR2 sequences are MNHEY and SVGAGI. Trimming cost V 5 bases and J 10 bases; bases outside gene matches: 7. The CDR3 covers 15 residues.

The chain recombines TRBV5-4 with TRBJ2-7; 8 bases are shared with TRBD2. The CDR3 has 14 residues. Germline loops: CDR1 SGHNT, CDR2 YYREEE (reference sequence). J gave up 5 bases and V 4 bases, and 8 bases lay outside the gene matches. This CDR3 is CASSPQSGSDEQYF. The CDR3 coding sequence is TGTGCCAGCAGCCCTCAGAGCGGGAGTGACGAGCAGTACTTC.

The gene calls are TRBV9 and TRBJ2-7; a possible D gene is TRBD2 (6 bases). This CDR3 is 15 amino acids long. Germline values: CDR1 SGDLS, CDR2 YYNGEE. The V end lost 1 base, the J end lost 7 bases, and 18 bases lay between the germline ends. This chain's CDR3 is CASSVTGSGPQEQYF. The CDR3 coding sequence is TGTGCCAGCAGCGTAACCGGGAGTGGCCCCCAGGAGCAGTACTTC.

The chain is built from TRBV10-3 and TRBJ1-2, with D perhaps matching TRBD1 (5 bases). This CDR3 contains 15 residues. V lost 5 bases to trimming and J lost 7 bases, with 20 bases between them. CDR1 and CDR2 (germline): ENHRY, SYGVKD. CDR3 sequence (DNA): TGTGCCATCAGTCCCCGGCCATCCAGGGACTCTGGCTACACCTTC. Encoded protein: CAISPRPSRDSGYTF.

V is TRBV15 and J is TRBJ1-5; 8 bases are a match to TRBD1. The germline CDR1 and CDR2 sequences are LNHNV and YYDKDF (reference sequence). J lost 4 bases, V lost 4 bases, and 3 bases had no gene match. This CDR3 has 14 residues. This chain's CDR3 is CATSKDRGNQPQHF. The CDR3 bases are TGTGCCACCAGCAAAGACAGGGGAAATCAGCCCCAGCATTTT. Based on the CDR3 plus reference TRBV15 and TRBJ1-5, the full variable domain is DAMVIQNPRYQVTQFGKPVTLSCSQTLNHNVMYWYQQKSSQAPKLLFHYYDKDFNNEADTPDNFQSRRPNTSFCFLDIRSPGLGDTAMYLCATSKDRGNQPQHFGDGTRLSIL.

The CDR3 spells CASFKNEKLFF. The CDR3 nucleotides are TGTGCCAGCTTCAAAAATGAAAAACTGTTTTTT. The genes are TRBV28 and TRBJ1-4; D unclear. The CDR3 has 11 residues. The V end lost 8 bases, the J end lost 5 bases, and 6 bases lay between the germline ends. The germline CDR1 and CDR2 sequences are MDHEN and SYDVKM.

J is TRBJ1-2 and V is TRBV7-8; TRBD1 might be the D (5 bases). The CDR3 loop spans 13 amino acids. Per germline, CDR1 SGHVS and CDR2 FQNEAQ. V gave up 5 bases and J gave up 2 bases, with 9 bases separating them. CDR3: CASSARENYGYTF. DNA of the CDR3: TGTGCCAGCAGCGCCAGGGAAAACTATGGCTACACCTTC. The full variable domain, rest sourced from reference TRBV7-8 and TRBJ1-2, is GAGVSQSPRYKVAKRGQDVALRCDPISGHVSLFWYQQALGQGPEFLTYFQNEAQLDKSGLPSDRFFAERPEGSVSTLKIQRTQQEDSAVYLCASSARENYGYTFGSGTRLTVV.

The chain is built from TRBV11-2 and TRBJ2-7; no definite D call. Germline V CDR1 and CDR2: SGHAT, FQNNGV. The CDR3 is made up of 13 amino acids. Between the trimmed V and J ends, which lost 2 bases and 2 bases, there was a span of 7 bases. The CDR3: CASSLSITYEQYF. DNA of the CDR3: TGTGCCAGCAGCTTATCTATAACCTACGAGCAGTACTTC.

The genes are TRBV7-3 and TRBJ2-5; the D is unclear. With 1 base removed from V and 2 bases from J, the gap between germline ends came to 5 bases. The CDR3 is 13 residues long. Germline values: CDR1 SGHTA, CDR2 FQGTGA. CDR3 bases: TGTGCCAGCAGCTTAATTAGACAAGAGACCCAGTACTTC. Its translation: CASSLIRQETQYF.